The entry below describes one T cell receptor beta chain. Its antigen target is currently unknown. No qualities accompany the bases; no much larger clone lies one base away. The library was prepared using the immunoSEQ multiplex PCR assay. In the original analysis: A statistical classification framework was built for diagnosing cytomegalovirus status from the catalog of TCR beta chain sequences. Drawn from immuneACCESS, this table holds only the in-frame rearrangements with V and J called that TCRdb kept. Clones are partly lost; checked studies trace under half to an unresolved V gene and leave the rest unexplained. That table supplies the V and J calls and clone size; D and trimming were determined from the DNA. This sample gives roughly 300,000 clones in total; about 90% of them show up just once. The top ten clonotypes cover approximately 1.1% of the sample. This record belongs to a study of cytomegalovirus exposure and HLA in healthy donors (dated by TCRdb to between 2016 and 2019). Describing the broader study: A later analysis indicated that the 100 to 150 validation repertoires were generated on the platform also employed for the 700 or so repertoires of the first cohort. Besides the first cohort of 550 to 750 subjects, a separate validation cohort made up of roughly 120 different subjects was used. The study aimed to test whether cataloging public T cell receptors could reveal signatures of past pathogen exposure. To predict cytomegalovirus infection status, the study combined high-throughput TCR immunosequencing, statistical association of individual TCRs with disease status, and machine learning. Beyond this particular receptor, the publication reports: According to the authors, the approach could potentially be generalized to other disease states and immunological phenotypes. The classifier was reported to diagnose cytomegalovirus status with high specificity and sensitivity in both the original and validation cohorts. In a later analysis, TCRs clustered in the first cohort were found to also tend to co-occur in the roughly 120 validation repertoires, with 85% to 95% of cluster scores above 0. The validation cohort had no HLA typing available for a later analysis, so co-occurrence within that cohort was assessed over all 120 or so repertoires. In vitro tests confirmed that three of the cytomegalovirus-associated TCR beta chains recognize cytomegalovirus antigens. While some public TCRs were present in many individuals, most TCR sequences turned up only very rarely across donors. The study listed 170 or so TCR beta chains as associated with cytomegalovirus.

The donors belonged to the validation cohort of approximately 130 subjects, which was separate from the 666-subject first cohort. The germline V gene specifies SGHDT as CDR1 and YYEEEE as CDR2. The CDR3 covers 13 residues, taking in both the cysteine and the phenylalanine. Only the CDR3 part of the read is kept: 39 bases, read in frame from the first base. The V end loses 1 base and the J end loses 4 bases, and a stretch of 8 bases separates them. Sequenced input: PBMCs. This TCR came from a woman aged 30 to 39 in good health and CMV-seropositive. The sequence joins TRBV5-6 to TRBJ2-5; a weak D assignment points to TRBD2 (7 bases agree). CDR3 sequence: CASSLRGAETQYF. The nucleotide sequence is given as TGTGCCAGCAGCTTGCGGGGGGCAGAGACCCAGTACTTC.